Included here is one T cell receptor (beta chain) sequence, with context. Its antigen is still unknown. Base-call qualities are not available, and no considerably larger clone is one nucleotide away. The treatment or condition label, read with the paper, signifies: approximately 18 received Ad26.COV2.S at low or high dose, single or two shots; about 5 received placebo; per-sample allocation not given. For vaccine and placebo recipients, repertoires were sequenced using samples collected on day 63 after the first injection. Between 29 July and 7 August 2020, Cohort 1b enrolled 20 to 30 adults aged 18-55 years at one site in Boston, USA. Ad26.COV2.S was a replication-incompetent adenovirus type 26 vector that expressed a prefusion-stabilized SARS-CoV-2 spike protein derived from the original Wuhan strain. TCRbeta CDR3 regions were sequenced with the immunoSEQ Assay. After extraction, genomic DNA underwent amplification by bias-controlled multiplex PCR, followed by high-throughput sequencing. Concerning the study's data processing: To quantify the absolute abundance of each unique TCRbeta CDR3 region, sequences were collapsed and filtered. Usable DNA was measured by amplifying reference genes present in all nucleated cells, and TCRbeta template counts were normalized to that usable DNA to estimate T cell fraction. Repertoire TCRs were annotated as SARS-CoV-2-specific by exact matching of V gene, CDR3 amino acid sequence and J gene to a known reactive TCR set. MIRA supplied the reference SARS-CoV-2 TCR set, which was filtered for enrichment in COVID-19-positive ImmuneCODE repertoires so that public or cross-reactive TCRs were removed. Drawing on the MIRA antigens, annotated TCRs were analysed further at the level of specific ORF or position within ORF. Breadth was defined as annotated unique rearrangements over total unique productive rearrangements; depth was the summed frequency of those rearrangements. Group comparisons of TCR breadth used two-sided Wilcoxon rank-sum tests. Held by TCRdb, this immuneACCESS table contains in-frame sequences only and omits some clones. Under half of the omission traces to an unresolved V gene where checked; the cause of the rest is unknown. Clonal size and the V and J genes are those of that table, whereas D and trimming came from the DNA. The sample includes about 280,000 clones, with approximately 89% observed a single time. The ten largest clones take up about 3.1% of the sample.

This sample was taken from a study of Ad26.COV2.S vaccination and SARS-CoV-2 variants (dated by TCRdb to the early 2020s). Concerning the study at large: Vaccine-arm donors were drawn from COV1001, a multicentre, randomized, double-blind, placebo-controlled phase I-IIa trial of Ad26.COV2.S in healthy adults. TCRbeta repertoire sequencing was used to assess the specificity and breadth of SARS-CoV-2-reactive T cell receptors after Ad26.COV2.S vaccination. Trial participants were randomized into five groups of five: low-dose or high-dose Ad26.COV2.S given once or twice, or placebo on both occasions. Ad26.COV2.S was administered intramuscularly at a dose of 5x10^10 or 1x10^11 viral particles, either as one shot or as two shots given 56 days apart. A total of around 32 samples were included in the TCR-sequenced set, comprising roughly 19 Ad26.COV2.S vaccine recipients, 5 placebo recipients and 8 SARS-CoV-2 convalescent individuals. Blinding of investigators to trial group allocation was maintained during experiments and outcome assessment. Here is what the overall study found, with its caveats: Comparing responses between vaccine doses or regimens was not something the study was powered to do. Spike-specific TCR breadth was higher in Ad26.COV2.S recipients than in placebo recipients (P = 0.0014). According to the authors, total T cell responses may have been underestimated by the TCR breadth and depth analyses. After vaccination, spike-specific CD8+ and CD4+ T cell responses were reported to show substantial breadth. Non-spike TCR breadth was comparable between vaccine and placebo recipients, consistent with the vaccine containing only spike.

There are 11 amino acids in the CDR3, from cysteine to phenylalanine inclusive. Left in the record is the CDR3 DNA by itself, 33 bases read in frame from the first base. At the junction V is shortened by 5 bases and J by 6 bases, with 7 bases in between. CDR1 KGHSH and CDR2 LQKENI were looked up in the germline V gene. The starting material was peripheral blood, obtained in a trial of Ad26.COV2.S vaccine versus placebo. The source is a person aged 18-65 years who received the Ad26.COV2.S COVID-19 vaccine or a placebo. This sequence uses TRBV18 and TRBJ1-1, with no reliable assignment of the D segment. The sequenced DNA is TGTGCCAGCTCAGGAGAGTCTGAAGCTTTCTTT. Translation gives CASSGESEAFF.